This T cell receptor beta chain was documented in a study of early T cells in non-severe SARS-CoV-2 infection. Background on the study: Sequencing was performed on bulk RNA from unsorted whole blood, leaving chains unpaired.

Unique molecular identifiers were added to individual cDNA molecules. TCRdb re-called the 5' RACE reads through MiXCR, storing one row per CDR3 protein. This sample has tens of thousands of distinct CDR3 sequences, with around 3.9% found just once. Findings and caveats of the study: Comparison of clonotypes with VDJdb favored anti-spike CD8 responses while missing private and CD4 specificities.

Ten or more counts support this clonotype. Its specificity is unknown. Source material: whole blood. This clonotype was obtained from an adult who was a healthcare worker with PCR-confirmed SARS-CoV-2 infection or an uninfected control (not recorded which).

This CDR3 is CASSLDLYTGELFF. Here the CDR3 DNA reads TGTGCCAGCAGTTTAGATCTCTACACCGGGGAGCTGTTTTTT. The rearrangement uses TRBV27 and TRBJ2-2, with D hard to call. The CDR3 runs to 14 residues. The germline CDR1 and CDR2 sequences are MNHEY and SMNVEV (reference sequence). Deletions cut 2 bases from V and 3 bases from J, with 7 bases between.